This T cell receptor beta chain was documented in a study of radiotherapy plus CTLA-4 blockade in lung cancer. Whole-study results and caveats: After treatment with radiotherapy plus ipilimumab, TCR clones that came from the tumor expanded in blood.

This clone was observed a handful of times. Its antigen is undetermined. The CDR3 has 16 residues. Looked up from germline, CDR1 is MRHNA and CDR2 is SNTAGT. Trimming cost V 0 bases and J 6 bases; bases outside gene matches: 6. The repertoire was sequenced with immunoSEQ multiplex PCR; TCRdb's copy has only in-frame clones and lacks some. The table records 55,000 to 65,000 clones, 70% to 80% of them present only once. Receiving focal radiation plus CTLA-4 blockade with ipilimumab were patients who had chemo-refractory metastatic non-small-cell lung cancer. This sample comprised peripheral blood, obtained from a patient treated with radiotherapy plus ipilimumab. V is TRBV6-4 and J is TRBJ2-2; 8 bases match TRBD2. The receptor was isolated from a human donor with non-small cell lung cancer who had a complete response to radiotherapy plus ipilimumab. The CDR3 spells CASSDSPAGAPGELFF. The CDR3 DNA is TGTGCCAGCAGTGACTCTCCAGCGGGAGCGCCCGGGGAGCTGTTTTTT.